This is a list of T cell receptor beta chains from one sample in a study of molecular identifiers for immune sequencing clone quantification. TCRdb reprocessed the PCR reads with MiXCR, giving one entry per CDR3 protein. The table includes about 40,000 distinct CDR3 sequences, less than 20% detected once. The sample consisted of naive CD8+ T cells from blood, with Jurkat cell RNA spiked in. The receptor source for this set is a human donor in good health. Some libraries in this study had Jurkat cell RNA spiked in. CDR3s include the opening cysteine and the closing phenylalanine or tryptophan. D genes are given only for firm matches. For some rows the clone size is stated as once, few or many, or as a class when expanded; others skip it.

D: .; V: TRBV29-1; size: many; J: TRBJ2-1; CDR3: CSVSGAYNEQFF; DNA: TGCAGCGTGTCGGGGGCCTACAATGAGCAGTTCTTC
D: .; V: TRBV9; size: many; J: TRBJ1-4; CDR3: CASSVDGGVREKLFF; DNA: TGTGCCAGCAGCGTAGATGGCGGGGTTAGGGAAAAACTGTTTTTT
D: .; V: TRBV29-1; size: few; J: TRBJ1-2; CDR3: CSVVLSLGAGYTF; DNA: TGCAGCGTTGTTCTGTCTTTGGGGGCTGGCTACACCTTC
D: TRBD2; V: TRBV9; size: many; J: TRBJ2-7; CDR3: CASSVDGAGGREQYF; DNA: TGTGCCAGCAGCGTAGACGGGGCGGGAGGACGCGAGCAGTACTTC
D: .; V: TRBV12-3/TRBV12-4; size: many; J: TRBJ2-5; CDR3: CASSTPMIVGTETQYF; DNA: TGTGCCAGCAGTACGCCCATGATCGTTGGCACGGAGACCCAGTACTTC
D: .; V: TRBV28; size: many; J: TRBJ1-4; CDR3: CATRRTTVNEKLFF; DNA: TGTGCCACCCGCCGAACGACAGTAAATGAAAAACTGTTTTTT
D: TRBD1; V: TRBV2; size: many; J: TRBJ2-5; CDR3: CASSEWTGGSETQYF; DNA: TGTGCCAGCAGTGAGTGGACAGGGGGCTCGGAGACCCAGTACTTC
D: TRBD2; V: TRBV28; size: many; J: TRBJ2-1; CDR3: CASKERESYNEQFF; DNA: TGTGCCAGCAAAGAGCGGGAGTCTTACAATGAGCAGTTCTTC
D: TRBD2; V: TRBV27; size: many; J: TRBJ2-1; CDR3: CASRLAGAHEQFF; DNA: TGTGCCAGCCGACTCGCGGGAGCCCATGAGCAGTTCTTC
D: .; V: TRBV7-7; size: .; J: TRBJ2-3; CDR3: CASSPSPGELTDTQYF; DNA: TGTGCCAGCAGCCCTTCTCCGGGAGAGCTCACAGATACGCAGTATTTT
D: .; V: TRBV12-3/TRBV12-4; size: many; J: TRBJ2-1; CDR3: CASSLALRYNEQFF; DNA: TGTGCCAGCAGTTTAGCACTAAGATACAATGAGCAGTTCTTC
D: .; V: TRBV7-9; size: many; J: TRBJ2-1; CDR3: CASSSPPTGDYNEQFF; DNA: TGTGCCAGCAGCTCCCCGCCCACGGGAGACTACAATGAGCAGTTCTTC
D: .; V: TRBV29-1; size: large; J: TRBJ1-2; CDR3: CSAPSTDLADGYTF; DNA: TGCAGCGCCCCGTCGACAGATCTAGCAGATGGCTACACCTTC
D: TRBD2; V: TRBV29-1; size: many; J: TRBJ2-4; CDR3: CSVDRLAGSGKNIQYF; DNA: TGCAGCGTTGATCGTCTAGCGGGAAGCGGAAAAAACATTCAGTACTTC
D: TRBD1; V: TRBV7-9; size: many; J: TRBJ1-1; CDR3: CASSWDRGIDTEAFF; DNA: TGTGCCAGCAGCTGGGACAGGGGAATTGACACTGAAGCTTTCTTT
D: .; V: TRBV6-2/TRBV6-3; size: many; J: TRBJ1-5; CDR3: CASRDRANQPQHF; DNA: TGTGCCAGCAGGGACAGAGCCAATCAGCCCCAGCATTTT
D: TRBD2; V: TRBV7-2; size: once; J: TRBJ2-5; CDR3: CASSATSGSLETQYF; DNA: TGTGCCAGCAGCGCGACTAGCGGGAGTCTTGAGACCCAGTACTTC
D: .; V: TRBV10-3; size: many; J: TRBJ2-1; CDR3: CAIKGWMSSYNEQFF; DNA: TGTGCCATCAAGGGCTGGATGAGCTCCTACAATGAGCAGTTCTTC
D: .; V: TRBV12-3/TRBV12-4; size: many; J: TRBJ2-7; CDR3: CASSPEGLEQYF; DNA: TGTGCCAGCAGCCCCGAGGGACTCGAGCAGTACTTC
D: .; V: TRBV12-3/TRBV12-4; size: many; J: TRBJ2-3; CDR3: CASSFLPSGTDTQYF; DNA: TGTGCCAGCAGTTTCCTCCCCTCCGGCACAGATACGCAGTATTTT
D: .; V: TRBV12-3/TRBV12-4; size: many; J: TRBJ2-6; CDR3: CASSWDGGGANVLTF; DNA: TGTGCCAGCAGTTGGGATGGGGGTGGGGCCAACGTCCTGACTTTC
D: TRBD2; V: TRBV7-2; size: many; J: TRBJ2-5; CDR3: CASSLNPGLLRETQYF; DNA: TGTGCCAGCAGCTTAAATCCGGGACTACTTCGGGAGACCCAGTACTTC
D: .; V: TRBV13; size: few; J: TRBJ2-7; CDR3: CASSKDILGEQYF; DNA: TGTGCCAGCAGCAAGGACATTCTCGGGGAGCAGTACTTC
D: .; V: TRBV29-1; size: many; J: TRBJ2-1; CDR3: CSVDSQVVSGEQFF; DNA: TGCAGCGTTGATAGTCAGGTAGTTTCTGGTGAGCAGTTCTTC
D: TRBD2; V: TRBV7-8; size: .; J: TRBJ2-2; CDR3: CASSLVHAGGRNTGELFF; DNA: TGTGCCAGCAGCTTAGTCCACGCGGGAGGCAGGAACACCGGGGAGCTGTTTTTT
D: .; V: TRBV12-3/TRBV12-4; size: many; J: TRBJ1-5; CDR3: CASKGGGNQPQHF; DNA: TGTGCCAGCAAGGGGGGGGGCAATCAGCCCCAGCATTTT
D: .; V: TRBV12-3/TRBV12-4; size: few; J: TRBJ2-3; CDR3: CASTQGGTDTQYF; DNA: TGTGCCAGCACCCAGGGAGGCACAGATACGCAGTATTTT
D: .; V: TRBV7-9; size: many; J: TRBJ1-1; CDR3: CASTQTTGTEAFF; DNA: TGTGCCAGCACCCAAACCACGGGCACTGAAGCTTTCTTT
D: TRBD1; V: TRBV9; size: many; J: TRBJ1-2; CDR3: CASSVDIRDSIKAYTF; DNA: TGTGCCAGCAGCGTAGATATTCGGGACAGTATAAAGGCGTACACCTTC
D: .; V: TRBV2; size: many; J: TRBJ2-7; CDR3: CASSDSTAGPYEQYF; DNA: TGTGCCAGCAGTGACTCCACTGCGGGGCCCTACGAGCAGTACTTC
D: .; V: TRBV7-9; size: many; J: TRBJ2-7; CDR3: CASSPDWRQYF; DNA: TGTGCCAGCAGCCCCGACTGGAGGCAGTACTTC
D: TRBD1; V: TRBV12-3/TRBV12-4; size: .; J: TRBJ1-4; CDR3: CASRLGGLNEKLFF; DNA: TGTGCCAGCAGGCTAGGGGGCCTAAATGAAAAACTGTTTTTT
D: .; V: TRBV12-5; size: many; J: TRBJ1-1; CDR3: CASALQVNTEAFF; DNA: TGTGCTAGCGCGTTACAGGTGAACACTGAAGCTTTCTTT
D: .; V: TRBV9; size: medium-sized; J: TRBJ2-7; CDR3: CASSVEGIEQYF; DNA: TGTGCCAGCAGCGTAGAGGGCATCGAGCAGTACTTC
D: .; V: TRBV21-1; size: many; J: TRBJ2-2; CDR3: CASRNLAGHKTGELFF; DNA: TGTGCCAGCAGAAACCTAGCGGGACATAAAACCGGGGAGCTGTTTTTT